This TCR beta chain was sequenced for a study of blood T cell repertoires in COVID-19. Sequencing was performed with immunoSEQ multiplex PCR; in TCRdb, only in-frame clones are kept and a portion is missing. The sample includes 50,000 to 70,000 clones, approximately 91% of them seen just once. This clone turned up a few times. Trimming removed 0 bases at V and 14 bases at J, with 22 bases between. Germline lookup yields CDR1 KGHDR and CDR2 SFDVKD. CDR3 length equals 16 residues. This chain joins TRBV24-1 and TRBJ2-1, with D possibly TRBD2 on 6 matching bases. This clonotype was sampled from a woman aged 70-85 years with active COVID-19. Sequencing was performed on peripheral blood. Here the CDR3 DNA reads TGTGCCACCAGTGATTTGGGGACTGGCCCTCAGGGTGGGAAGTTCTTC. Its protein is CATSDLGTGPQGGKFF.